Detailed here is one T cell receptor beta chain. Antigen unknown. The data derive from a study of graft-versus-host responses after intestinal transplantation. CDR1 and CDR2 (germline): SGDLS, YYNGEE. The CDR3 is 15 amino acids. TCRdb's copy holds only in-frame clones and misses some; the assay was immunoSEQ multiplex PCR. The repertoire has about 98,000 clones, about four fifths of them found once; the top ten carry approximately 18%. The source is a human donor who received an intestinal transplant. The sequencing here drew on unstimulated CD8+ T cells sorted from spleen or lymph node cells, taken before intestinal transplant. The chain links TRBV9 to TRBJ2-5, with 7 bases identical to TRBD1. The DNA end favors TRBJ2-7, so the J call may be wrong. CDR3: CASSGGTANSYEQYF. The CDR3 DNA follows: TGTGCCAGCAGCGGGGGGACAGCGAACTCCTACGAGCAGTACTTC.